This T cell receptor (beta chain) comes out of a study of Ad26.COV2.S vaccination and SARS-CoV-2 variants. Study results and caveats: Those who received vaccine or placebo ended up with similar non-spike TCR breadth. Relative to placebo recipients, vaccine recipients exhibited elevated spike-specific TCR breadth.

With regard to this clone: Its target is unknown.

Sequenced by immunoSEQ multiplex PCR; TCRdb stores in-frame clones only, minus some. Of a few hundred thousand clones in the sample, roughly 87% were seen once. Treatment in this sample: around 19 received Ad26.COV2.S at low or high dose, single or two shots; about five received placebo; per-sample allocation not given. Sampling took place 63 days after the first vaccine or placebo injection. An 18-55-year-old adult in Boston served as donor. An Ad26 vector that expressed Wuhan-strain SARS-CoV-2 spike constituted the vaccine. Trimming pared 3 bases from V and 4 bases from J, leaving 10 bases between. This CDR3 region has 14 residues. Germline CDR1 and CDR2: SGHAT and FQNNGV.

Sequencing used peripheral blood, obtained in a trial of Ad26.COV2.S vaccine versus placebo. The genes are TRBV11-2 and TRBJ1-5; TRBD1 might be the D (6 bases). This clonotype was obtained from a person between 18 and 65 years old who received the Ad26.COV2.S COVID-19 vaccine or a placebo. CDR3 DNA: TGTGCCAGCAGCTTGGAACAGGGAAATCAGCCCCAGCATTTT. The encoded protein is CASSLEQGNQPQHF. Looking up the rest from reference TRBV11-2 and TRBJ1-5 gives the full variable domain: EAGVAQSPRYKIIEKRQSVAFWCNPISGHATLYWYQQILGQGPKLLIQFQNNGVVDDSQLPKDRFSAERLKGVDSTLKIQPAKLEDSAVYLCASSLEQGNQPQHFGDGTRLSIL.